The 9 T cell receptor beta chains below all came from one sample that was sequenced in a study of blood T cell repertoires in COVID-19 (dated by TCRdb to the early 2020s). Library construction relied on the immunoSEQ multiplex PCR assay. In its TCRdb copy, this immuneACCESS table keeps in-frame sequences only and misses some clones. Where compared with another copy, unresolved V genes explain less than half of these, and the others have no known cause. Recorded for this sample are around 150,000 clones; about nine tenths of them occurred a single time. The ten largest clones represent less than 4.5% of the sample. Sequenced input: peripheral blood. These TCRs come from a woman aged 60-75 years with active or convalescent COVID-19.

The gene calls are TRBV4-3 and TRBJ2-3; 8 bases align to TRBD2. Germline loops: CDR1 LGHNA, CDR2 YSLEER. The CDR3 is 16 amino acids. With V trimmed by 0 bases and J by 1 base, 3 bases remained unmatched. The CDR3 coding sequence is TGCGCCAGCAGCCAAGAACTAGCGGTCGGCACAGATACGCAGTATTTT. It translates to CASSQELAVGTDTQYF.

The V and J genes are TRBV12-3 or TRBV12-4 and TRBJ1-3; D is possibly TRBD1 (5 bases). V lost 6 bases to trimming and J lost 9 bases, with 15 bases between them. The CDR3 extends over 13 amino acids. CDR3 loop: CASSLDTSVTIYF. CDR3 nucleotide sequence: TGTGCCAGCAGCCTGGACACTTCTGTCACCATATATTTT.

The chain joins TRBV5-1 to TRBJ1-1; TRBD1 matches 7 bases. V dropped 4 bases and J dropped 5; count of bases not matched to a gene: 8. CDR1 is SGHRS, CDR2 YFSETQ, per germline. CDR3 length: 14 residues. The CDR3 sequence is CASSQTGIGTEAFF. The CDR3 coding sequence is TGCGCCAGCAGCCAGACAGGGATTGGGACTGAAGCTTTCTTT.

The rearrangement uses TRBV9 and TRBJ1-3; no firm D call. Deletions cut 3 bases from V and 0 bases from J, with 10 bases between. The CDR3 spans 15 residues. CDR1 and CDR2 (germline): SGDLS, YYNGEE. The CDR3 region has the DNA TGTGCCAGCAGCGAACTATCCAGCTCTGGAAACACCATATATTTT. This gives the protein CASSELSSSGNTIYF.

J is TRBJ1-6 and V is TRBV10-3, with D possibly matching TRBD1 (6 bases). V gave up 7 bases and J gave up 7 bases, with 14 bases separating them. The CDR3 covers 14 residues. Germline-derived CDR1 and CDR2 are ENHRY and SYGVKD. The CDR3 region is CAIIIGQTNSPLHF. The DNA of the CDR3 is TGTGCCATCATTATAGGACAGACCAATTCACCCCTCCACTTT.

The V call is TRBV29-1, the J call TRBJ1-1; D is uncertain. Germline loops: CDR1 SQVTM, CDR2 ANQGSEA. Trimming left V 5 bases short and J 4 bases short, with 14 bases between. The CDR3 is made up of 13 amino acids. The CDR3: CSVPTSTITEAFF. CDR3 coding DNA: TGCAGCGTTCCCACATCGACAATCACTGAAGCTTTCTTT.

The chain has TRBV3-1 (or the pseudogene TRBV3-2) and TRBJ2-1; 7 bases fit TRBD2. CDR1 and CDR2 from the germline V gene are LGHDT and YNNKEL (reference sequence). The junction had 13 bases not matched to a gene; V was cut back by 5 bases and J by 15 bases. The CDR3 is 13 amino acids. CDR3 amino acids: CASSYANGGGRFF. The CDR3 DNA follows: TGTGCCAGCAGCTATGCCAATGGGGGGGGGAGGTTCTTC.

The CDR3 region is CASSYKPGHPYNEQFF. The CDR3 nucleotides read TGTGCCAGCAGTTACAAGCCGGGACACCCTTACAATGAGCAGTTCTTC. V is TRBV6-2 or TRBV6-3 and J is TRBJ2-1; D perhaps matches TRBD1 (6 bases). V was cut by 2 bases and J by 4 bases, with 15 bases left in between. CDR1 is MNHEY, CDR2 SVGEGT, per germline. There are 16 residues in the CDR3.

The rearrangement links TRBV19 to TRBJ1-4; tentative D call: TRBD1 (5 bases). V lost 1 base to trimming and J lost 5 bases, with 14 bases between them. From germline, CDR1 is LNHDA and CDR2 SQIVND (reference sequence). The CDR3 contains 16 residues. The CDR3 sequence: CASSIASGLSNEKLFF. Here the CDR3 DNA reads TGTGCCAGTAGTATAGCTTCGGGACTGTCGAATGAAAAACTGTTTTTT.